This T cell receptor (beta chain) was profiled in a study of control samples from healthy donors and cancer patients. Some clones are missing from TCRdb's copy, which holds only in-frame ones; the method was immunoSEQ multiplex PCR. The sample shows around 230,000 clones, over 90% of them seen only once. V dropped 0 bases and J dropped 5 bases, with 7 bases sitting between them. The CDR3 is made up of 13 amino acids. Germline loops: CDR1 SGHTA, CDR2 FQGNSA. The sequence came from a man between 45 and 60 years old in good health. Sequenced sample: blood. The chain links TRBV7-2 to TRBJ2-5, with no clear D. CDR3 region: CASSLAIEETQYF. The CDR3 DNA follows: TGTGCCAGCAGCTTAGCGATAGAGGAGACCCAGTACTTC.